The 14 T cell receptor beta chains in this list originate from one sample, sequenced in a study of CD8 T cells in Susac syndrome. An amount of RNA that ranged from about 0.45 to 1 ug was reverse transcribed with random hexamers. TCRdb ran MiXCR on the immunoSEQ multiplex PCR reads and lists one entry per CDR3 protein. Among 150,000 to 200,000 distinct CDR3 sequences listed, 85% to 95% were seen once. The sequencing sample was made of CD4+ T cells from PBMCs. The receptors originated from a human donor in good health.

In nucleotides, the CDR3 is TGTGCCAGCAGTGAAGCGGGGGGCCGTCCTGAAGCTTTCTTT. It encodes CASSEAGGRPEAFF. The gene calls are TRBV2 and TRBJ1-1, with a possible D match to TRBD1 (6 bases). Germline CDR1 SNHLY, CDR2 FYNNEI. This CDR3 comprises 14 residues. The ends were cut back, 0 bases at V and 6 bases at J, with 11 bases in the middle.

The V and J genes are TRBV5-8 and TRBJ2-6; TRBD1 matches at 8 bases. J was trimmed by 1 base and V by 4 bases; bases with no gene match: 16. Germline lookup yields CDR1 SGHTS and CDR2 YDEGEE. The CDR3 loop spans 20 amino acids. Here the CDR3 DNA reads TGTGCCAGCAGCCCCGTCTTAAGGTCAGGGGGCCGGTCTGGGGCCAACGTCCTGACTTTC. Translated: CASSPVLRSGGRSGANVLTF.

V is TRBV10-3 and J is TRBJ1-1; no definite D call. Germline lookup yields CDR1 ENHRY and CDR2 SYGVKD. Trimming removed 2 bases at V and 6 bases at J, with 13 bases between. The CDR3 has 14 residues. CDR3: CAISEGLTGAEAFF. The CDR3 nucleotides read TGTGCCATCAGTGAGGGCCTAACCGGGGCTGAAGCTTTCTTT.

The chain carries TRBV3-1 and TRBJ2-7; 12 bases map to TRBD2. Per the germline V gene, CDR1 is LGHDT and CDR2 is YNNKEL (reference sequence). CDR3 length equals 20 residues. V lost 1 base and J lost 5; bases outside the gene matches: 18. The CDR3 here is CASSQGDWTSGITGGNEQYF. CDR3 nucleotide sequence: TGTGCCAGCAGCCAAGGGGATTGGACTAGCGGGATAACGGGGGGGAACGAGCAGTACTTC.

The sample holds one count of this clonotype. The chain joins TRBV5-1 to TRBJ2-2; the D call may be TRBD1 or TRBD2 (5 bases each). The length of the CDR3 is 15 residues. Trimming pared 4 bases from V and 6 bases from J, leaving 16 bases between. In germline, CDR1 is SGHRS, CDR2 YFSETQ. CDR3 in DNA: TGCGCCAGCAGCCGCGAATTCCAGGGACCCGGGGAGCTGTTTTTT. As protein: CASSREFQGPGELFF.

The chain has TRBV12-3 or TRBV12-4 and TRBJ2-1; D gene unclear. CDR3 length equals 14 residues. The V and J ends lost 7 bases and 10 bases respectively, with 20 bases between them. CDR3 residues: CASTPTTPVGEQFF. The DNA of the CDR3 is TGTGCCAGCACCCCGACAACCCCGGTCGGGGAGCAGTTCTTC.

With respect to this clonotype: The junction departs from the called germline gene at one end, perhaps through a read error. This chain uses TRBV20-1 with TRBJ2-7; TRBD2 is a possible D gene (6 bases). This CDR3 region has 13 residues. The germline gives CDR1 DFQATT, CDR2 SNEGSKA (reference sequence). The CDR3 DNA is TGCAGTGCTAGAGATGGAACAGGCAGGGAGGTATCCTTC. This encodes CSARDGTGREVSF.

This chain joins TRBV18 and TRBJ2-7, with D possibly being TRBD2 (6 bases). Trimming removed 3 bases from V and 6 bases from J, with 15 bases in between. This CDR3 spans 14 amino acids. Germline CDR1 is KGHSH and CDR2 is LQKENI. The CDR3 DNA reads TGTGCCAGCTCACCGAGAAGGGAGGTGGTCGAGCAGTACTTC. Its translation: CASSPRREVVEQYF.

J is TRBJ1-1 and V is TRBV7-2, with a tentative D call TRBD1 (6 bases). CDR3 length: 14 residues. V lost 5 bases and J 7 bases, leaving 17 bases between the germline ends. Germline CDR1 and CDR2: SGHTA and FQGNSA. The CDR3 spells CASSQIQGRGEAFF. CDR3 nucleotide sequence: TGTGCCAGCAGCCAAATACAGGGTCGAGGTGAAGCTTTCTTT.

J is TRBJ1-2 and V is TRBV5-1, with D unclear. V was cut by 4 bases and J by 5 bases, with 15 bases left in between. CDR1 and CDR2 (germline): SGHRS, YFSETQ. This CDR3 spans 14 amino acids. Written as DNA, the CDR3 is TGCGCCAGCAGCCCTACCGAAAGCACTTATGGCTACACCTTC. Protein sequence: CASSPTESTYGYTF.

The chain is built from TRBV7-9 and TRBJ2-5, with 8 bases identical to TRBD1. CDR3 length: 15 residues. V gave up 8 bases and J gave up 4 bases; unmatched junction bases: 12. Germline values: CDR1 SEHNR, CDR2 FQNEAQ (reference sequence). The DNA for the CDR3 is TGTGCCAGCGCTCAGGGGGCGCAGGGTGGAGAGACCCAGTACTTC. It specifies CASAQGAQGGETQYF.

This clonotype has only one observation. This chain connects TRBV5-1 to TRBJ2-3; D is uncertain. CDR1 is SGHRS and CDR2 is YFSETQ in the germline V gene. The germline V and J ends were trimmed by 2 bases and 0 bases, with 10 bases remaining between them. This CDR3 is built from 15 residues. In DNA form, the CDR3 reads TGCGCCAGCAGCTTTTACGGATATAGCACAGATACGCAGTATTTT. This codes for CASSFYGYSTDTQYF.

The chain carries TRBV6-6 and TRBJ2-1, with a weak D call TRBD1 (5 bases). Germline CDR1 MNHNY, CDR2 SVGAGI (reference sequence). The germline V and J ends were trimmed by 3 bases and 0 bases, with 12 bases remaining between them. CDR3 length equals 16 residues. In nucleotides, the CDR3 is TGTGCCAGCAGTTATTCAGGGTTCAGCTCCTACAATGAGCAGTTCTTC. Translated, it gives CASSYSGFSSYNEQFF.

This chain connects TRBV29-1 to TRBJ2-5, with D unresolved. This CDR3 is built from 15 residues. In germline, CDR1 is SQVTM, CDR2 ANQGSEA. Trimming pared 1 base from V and 5 bases from J, leaving 17 bases between. The CDR3 nucleotides are TGCAGCGTTGAAGGGCGCGCCGACTTGGGGGAGACCCAGTACTTC. Residues: CSVEGRADLGETQYF.